The rows below give T cell receptor beta chains drawn from one sample of a study of tumor-infiltrating lymphocytes in primary liver carcinoma. TCRdb recomputed calls from the multiplex PCR reads with MiXCR, one row per CDR3 protein. The data contain fewer than 75,000 distinct CDR3 sequences, 55% to 75% of them singletons. Input material: liver tumor tissue from sampling region 2. All receptors come from a middle-aged man with primary liver carcinoma and hepatitis B virus infection. CDR3s include the opening cysteine and the closing phenylalanine or tryptophan. The order of the fields is D gene, V gene, J gene, clone size, CDR3 protein, CDR3 DNA. D genes are given only for firm matches. The listing skips clone size in some rows; elsewhere it reads once, few, many or a size class.

>TRBD1|TRBV6-5|TRBJ2-7|large
CASRPGQAASFYEQYF
TGTGCCAGCAGGCCCGGACAGGCAGCATCCTTTTACGAGCAGTACTTC
>-|TRBV6-5|TRBJ2-3|-
CVGSLNWGSDTQYF
TGTGTCGGCAGTTTAAACTGGGGTTCAGATACACAGTATTTT
>-|TRBV6-2/TRBV6-3|TRBJ2-3|-
CTSSYLTGRTDTQYF
TGTACCAGCAGTTACTTAACAGGGCGGACAGATACGCAGTATTTC
>TRBD1|TRBV12-3/TRBV12-4|TRBJ2-5|-
CASSPWTGVEETQYF
TGTGCCAGCAGCCCCTGGACAGGGGTCGAAGAGACCCAGTACTTC
>TRBD2|TRBV6-5|TRBJ2-3|-
CASSYAGVANTQYF
TGTGCCAGCAGTTACGCGGGAGTCGCGAATACGCAGTATTTT
>TRBD1|TRBV12-3/TRBV12-4|TRBJ2-1|-
CASSLGTGGYSEHFF
TGTGCCAGCAGTTTAGGGACAGGGGGCTACAGTGAGCACTTCTTC
>-|TRBV4-3|TRBJ2-3|many
CASSQEEGGTQYF
TGCGCCAGCAGCCAAGAGGAGGGGGGTACGCAGTATTTT
>TRBD2|TRBV4-2|TRBJ2-7|once
CASSQDNGRDNEQYF
TGTGCCAGCAGCCAAGATAACGGGAGGGACAACGAGCAGTACTTC
>-|TRBV28|TRBJ1-4|many
CASTPAGGLIATNEKLFF
TGTGCCAGCACCCCAGCGGGAGGCCTCATCGCAACTAATGAAAAACTGTTTTTT
>-|TRBV7-8|TRBJ2-5|once
CASSPEGDSAVETQYF
TGTGCCAGCAGCCCCGAGGGGGATTCAGCCGTAGAGACCCAGTACTTC
>TRBD1|TRBV11-2|TRBJ2-1|-
CASTKFGTAPFF
TGTGCCAGCACCAAATTCGGGACAGCCCCGTTCTTC
>-|TRBV4-3|TRBJ1-4|-
CASSQGQTEELFF
TGCGCCAGCAGCCAAGGTCAGACTGAAGAACTGTTTTTT
>-|TRBV5-1|TRBJ2-7|many
CASSLATSPLYEQYF
TGCGCCAGCAGCTTGGCGACCTCCCCCCTCTACGAGCAGTACTTC
>-|TRBV11-2|TRBJ2-1|few
CANSRTDEEQFF
TGTGCCAACAGCCGGACTGACGAAGAGCAGTTCTTC
>TRBD1|TRBV29-1|TRBJ2-1|medium-sized
CSVLGQGVTNEQFF
TGCAGCGTTCTGGGACAGGGGGTGACCAATGAGCAGTTCTTC
>-|TRBV10-3|TRBJ2-3|many
CAIRVAATDTQYF
TGTGCCATCAGGGTAGCGGCCACAGATACGCAGTATTTT
>TRBD2|TRBV6-5|TRBJ2-5|many
CASSSGIQETQYF
TGTGCCAGCAGTAGCGGGATCCAAGAGACCCAGTACTTC
>-|TRBV6-5|TRBJ1-2|-
CASNYVQEGRYTF
TGTGCCAGCAATTACGTACAGGAAGGACGCTACACCTTC
>TRBD2|TRBV10-2|TRBJ2-7|many
CASSRTSGTGSYEQYF
TGCGCCAGCAGTCGGACTAGCGGGACTGGCTCCTACGAGCAGTACTTC
>TRBD1|TRBV15|TRBJ2-5|-
CVTSNWTGSEETQYF
TGTGTCACCAGCAACTGGACAGGGAGTGAAGAGACCCAGTACTTC
>-|TRBV29-1|TRBJ2-1|many
CSVEGRYNEQFF
TGCAGCGTTGAAGGCCGATACAATGAGCAGTTCTTC
>TRBD1|TRBV29-1|TRBJ2-3|-
CTVEEQGVIHHSTDTQYF
TGCACCGTTGAGGAACAGGGGGTGATCCACCATTCCACAGATACGCAGTATTTT
>TRBD2|TRBV4-3|TRBJ2-2|-
CTSSQSPSGNTGELFF
TGCACCAGCAGCCAATCTCCTAGCGGGAACACCGGGGAGCTGTTTTTT
>-|TRBV29-1|TRBJ2-1|-
CSVEGGRGWSYNEQFF
TGCAGCGTTGAGGGGGGACGGGGTTGGTCCTACAATGAGCAGTTCTTC
>-|TRBV6-5|TRBJ2-7|-
CANKADYEQYF
TGTGCCAACAAGGCAGACTACGAGCAGTACTTC
>-|TRBV4-3|TRBJ2-7|many
CASSQGGVSGAYEQYF
TGCGCCAGCAGCCAAGGTGGAGTTAGCGGAGCCTACGAGCAGTACTTC
>TRBD1|TRBV5-1|TRBJ1-6|many
CASSLEGQGSSPLHF
TGCGCCAGCAGCTTGGAGGGACAGGGGTCCTCACCCCTCCACTTT
>-|TRBV6-1|TRBJ1-5|-
CVSSEGGNDQPQHF
TGTGTCAGCAGTGAAGGGGGAAATGATCAGCCCCAGCATTTT
>-|TRBV10-3|TRBJ1-5|-
CAISEYEGGQPRHF
TGTGCCATCAGTGAGTATGAGGGCGGTCAGCCCCGACATTTT
>TRBD1|TRBV7-2|TRBJ2-7|few
CASTTGPGQGYEQYF
TGTGCCAGCACCACCGGACCGGGACAGGGTTACGAGCAGTACTTC